Sequencing of this T cell receptor beta chain was carried out in a study of blood T cell repertoires in COVID-19. Turning to the study itself: From T cells, B-cell-depleted T cells, or PBMCs came the material, which was cDNA or gDNA.

In the study's own analysis: Estimation of nucleated cell counts relied on the amplification of reference gene primers. The assay was immunoSEQ multiplex PCR, and TCRdb's table has in-frame clones only and misses some. D and trimming were read from the DNA, whereas the V and J calls and clone size are those reported in that table. The sample has fewer than 250,000 clones; 83% are singletons. The CDR3 has 15 amino acids. Deletions cut 1 base from V and 2 bases from J, with 11 bases between. CDR1 and CDR2 (germline): SGHTA, FQGNSA. Enrolled through a virtual design, the participants were between about 18 and 100 years of age and came from fewer than 30 US areas. Clinical history reported by participants formed the basis on which cohorts were assigned.

V and J are TRBV7-2 and TRBJ1-1, with unresolved D. The sample taken for sequencing was PBMCs or T cells enriched from blood (not recorded which). This TCR came from a woman aged 45-60 years who had been exposed to COVID-19. The DNA of the CDR3 is TGTGCCAGCAGCTTAGATGCGGGTACAAACACTGAAGCTTTCTTT. This sequence encodes CASSLDAGTNTEAFF.